The source of this T cell receptor (beta chain) is a study of T cells in narcolepsy. Generated by immunoSEQ multiplex PCR, the TCRdb table keeps only in-frame clones and is missing some. The sample contains 30,000 to 35,000 clones, under 85% of which appear only once. Looked up from germline, CDR1 is MNHEY and CDR2 is SMNVEV (reference sequence). V gave up 2 bases and J gave up 4 bases, with 14 bases separating them. The CDR3 runs to 15 residues. The V call is TRBV27, the J call TRBJ1-1; possibly TRBD1 for D (6 bases). Specimen: memory (CD45RA-) CD4+ T cells from blood. This receptor was obtained from a human donor in good health. The CDR3 loop is CASSLSAGVVTEAFF. The CDR3 region has the DNA TGTGCCAGCAGTTTAAGCGCAGGGGTTGTCACTGAAGCTTTCTTT.